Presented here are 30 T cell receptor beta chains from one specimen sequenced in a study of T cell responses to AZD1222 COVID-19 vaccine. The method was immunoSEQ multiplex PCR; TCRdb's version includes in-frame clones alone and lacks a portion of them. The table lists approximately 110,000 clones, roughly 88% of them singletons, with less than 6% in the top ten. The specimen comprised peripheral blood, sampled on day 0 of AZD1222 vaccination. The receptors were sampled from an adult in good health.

The CDR3 is CASSLQSNQPQHF. For the CDR3, the DNA is TGTGCCAGCAGCTTGCAGAGCAATCAGCCCCAGCATTTT. The chain combines TRBV7-9 with TRBJ1-5; the D is unclear. This CDR3 has 13 amino acids. The ends were cut back, 3 bases at V and 1 base at J, with 4 bases in the middle. Germline CDR1 is SEHNR and CDR2 is FQNEAQ (reference sequence).

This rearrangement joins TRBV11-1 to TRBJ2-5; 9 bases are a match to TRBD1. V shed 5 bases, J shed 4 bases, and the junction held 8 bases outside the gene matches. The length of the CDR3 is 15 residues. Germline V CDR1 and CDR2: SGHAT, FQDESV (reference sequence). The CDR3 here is CASSTRGQGGETQYF. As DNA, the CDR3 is TGTGCCAGCAGCACTAGGGGACAGGGAGGAGAGACCCAGTACTTC.

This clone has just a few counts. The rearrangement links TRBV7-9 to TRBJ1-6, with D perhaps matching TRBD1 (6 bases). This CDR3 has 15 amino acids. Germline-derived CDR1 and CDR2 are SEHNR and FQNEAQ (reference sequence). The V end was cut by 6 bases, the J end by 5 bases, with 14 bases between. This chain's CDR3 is CASRPGTPNNSPLHF. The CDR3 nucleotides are TGTGCCAGCAGGCCCGGGACACCGAATAATTCACCCCTCCACTTT.

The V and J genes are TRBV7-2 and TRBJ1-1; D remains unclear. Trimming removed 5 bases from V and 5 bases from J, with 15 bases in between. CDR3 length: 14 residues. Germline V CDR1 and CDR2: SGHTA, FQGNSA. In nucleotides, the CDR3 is TGTGCCAGCAGCCCTGATCGGTTCCATACTGAAGCTTTCTTT. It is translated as CASSPDRFHTEAFF.

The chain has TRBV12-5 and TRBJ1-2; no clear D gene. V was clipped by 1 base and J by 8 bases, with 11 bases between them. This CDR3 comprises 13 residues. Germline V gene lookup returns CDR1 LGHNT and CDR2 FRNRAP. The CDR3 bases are TGTGCTAGTGGTTTGGAAACACAGCGCGGCTACACCTTC. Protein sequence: CASGLETQRGYTF.

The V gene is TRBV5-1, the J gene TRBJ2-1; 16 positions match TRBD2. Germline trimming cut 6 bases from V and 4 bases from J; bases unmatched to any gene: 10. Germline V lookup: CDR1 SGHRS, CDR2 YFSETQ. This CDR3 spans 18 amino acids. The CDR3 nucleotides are TGCGCCAGCAACCCTGGGACTAGCGGGGGGGCTTGGTACAATGAGCAGTTCTTC. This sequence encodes CASNPGTSGGAWYNEQFF. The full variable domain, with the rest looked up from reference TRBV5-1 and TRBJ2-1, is KAGVTQTPRYLIKTRGQQVTLSCSPISGHRSVSWYQQTPGQGLQFLFEYFSETQRNKGNFPGRFSGRQFSNSRSEMNVSTLELGDSALYLCASNPGTSGGAWYNEQFFGPGTRLTVL.

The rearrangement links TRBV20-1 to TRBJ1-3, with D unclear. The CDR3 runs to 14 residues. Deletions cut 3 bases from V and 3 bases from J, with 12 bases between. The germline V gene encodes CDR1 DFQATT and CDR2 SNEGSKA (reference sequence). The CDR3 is CSASRWEVGNTIYF. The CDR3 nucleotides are TGCAGTGCTAGTAGGTGGGAGGTTGGAAACACCATATATTTT.

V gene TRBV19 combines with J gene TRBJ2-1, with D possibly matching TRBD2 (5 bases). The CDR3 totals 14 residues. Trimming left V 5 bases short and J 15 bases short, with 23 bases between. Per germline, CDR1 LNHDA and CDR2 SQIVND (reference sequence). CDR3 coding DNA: TGTGCCAGTAGTGCCTTTGAGTCGGGGTATTTTTGGTTCTTC. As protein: CASSAFESGYFWFF.

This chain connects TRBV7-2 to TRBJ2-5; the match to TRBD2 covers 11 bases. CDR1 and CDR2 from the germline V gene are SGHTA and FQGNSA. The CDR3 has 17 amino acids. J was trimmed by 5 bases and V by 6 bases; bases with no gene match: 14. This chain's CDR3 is CASSQTLVAGGRETQYF. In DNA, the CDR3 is TGTGCCAGCAGTCAAACCCTGGTAGCGGGGGGGCGGGAGACCCAGTACTTC.

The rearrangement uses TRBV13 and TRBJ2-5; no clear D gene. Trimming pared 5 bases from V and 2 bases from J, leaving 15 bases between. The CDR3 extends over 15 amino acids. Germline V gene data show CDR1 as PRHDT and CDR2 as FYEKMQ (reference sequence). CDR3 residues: CASSRPPSLQETQYF. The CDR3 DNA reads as TGTGCCAGCAGCCGACCACCCTCCCTTCAAGAGACCCAGTACTTC.

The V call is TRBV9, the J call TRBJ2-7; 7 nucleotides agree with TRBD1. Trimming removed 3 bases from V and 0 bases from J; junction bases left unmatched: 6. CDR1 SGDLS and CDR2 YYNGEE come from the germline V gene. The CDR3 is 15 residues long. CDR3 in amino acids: CASSGAGGASYEQYF. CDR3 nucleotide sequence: TGTGCCAGCAGCGGCGCAGGGGGTGCCTCCTACGAGCAGTACTTC.

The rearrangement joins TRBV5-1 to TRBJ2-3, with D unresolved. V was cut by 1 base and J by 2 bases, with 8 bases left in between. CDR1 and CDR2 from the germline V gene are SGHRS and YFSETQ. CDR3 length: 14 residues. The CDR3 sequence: CASSLQEPTDTQYF. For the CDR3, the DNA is TGCGCCAGCAGCTTGCAGGAGCCCACAGATACGCAGTATTTT.

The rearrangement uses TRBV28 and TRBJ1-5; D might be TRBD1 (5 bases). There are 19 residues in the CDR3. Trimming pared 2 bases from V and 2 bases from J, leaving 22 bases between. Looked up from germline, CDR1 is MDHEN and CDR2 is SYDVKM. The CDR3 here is CASSLETLGLRRGNQPQHF. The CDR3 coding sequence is TGTGCCAGCAGTTTAGAAACCCTGGGACTCCGGAGGGGCAATCAGCCCCAGCATTTT.

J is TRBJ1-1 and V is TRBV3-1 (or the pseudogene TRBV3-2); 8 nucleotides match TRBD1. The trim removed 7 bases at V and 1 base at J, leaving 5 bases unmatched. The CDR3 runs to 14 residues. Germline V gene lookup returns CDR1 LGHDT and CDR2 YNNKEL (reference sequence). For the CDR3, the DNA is TGTGCCAGCAACCTGGGACAGGCGAACACTGAAGCTTTCTTT. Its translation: CASNLGQANTEAFF.

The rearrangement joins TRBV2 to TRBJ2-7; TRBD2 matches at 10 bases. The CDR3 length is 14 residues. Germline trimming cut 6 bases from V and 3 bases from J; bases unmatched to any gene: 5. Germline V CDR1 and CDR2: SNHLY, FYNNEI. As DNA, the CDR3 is TGTGCCAGCAGGGCAATAGCGGGGGGCTACGAGCAGTACTTC. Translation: CASRAIAGGYEQYF.

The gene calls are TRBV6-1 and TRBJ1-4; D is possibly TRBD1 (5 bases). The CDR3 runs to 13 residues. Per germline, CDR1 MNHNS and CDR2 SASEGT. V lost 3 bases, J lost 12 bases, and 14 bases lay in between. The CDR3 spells CASSDGPGAELFF. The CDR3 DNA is TGTGCCAGCAGTGACGGGCCCGGGGCGGAACTGTTTTTT.

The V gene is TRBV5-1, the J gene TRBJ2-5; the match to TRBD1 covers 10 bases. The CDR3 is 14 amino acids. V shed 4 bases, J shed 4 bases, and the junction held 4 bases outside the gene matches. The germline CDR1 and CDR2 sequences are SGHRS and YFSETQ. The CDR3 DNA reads TGCGCCAGCAGCAGGACAGGGGGGCCAGAGACCCAGTACTTC. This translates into CASSRTGGPETQYF.

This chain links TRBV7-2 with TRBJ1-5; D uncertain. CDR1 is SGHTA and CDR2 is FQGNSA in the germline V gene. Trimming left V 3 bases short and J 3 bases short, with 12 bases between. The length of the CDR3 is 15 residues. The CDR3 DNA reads TGTGCCAGCAGCTTGGGATCTGGGCTCAATCAGCCCCAGCATTTT. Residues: CASSLGSGLNQPQHF. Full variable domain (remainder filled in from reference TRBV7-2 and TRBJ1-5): GAGVSQSPSNKVTEKGKDVELRCDPISGHTALYWYRQSLGQGLEFLIYFQGNSAPDKSGLPSDRFSAERTGGSVSTLTIQRTQQEDSAVYLCASSLGSGLNQPQHFGDGTRLSIL.

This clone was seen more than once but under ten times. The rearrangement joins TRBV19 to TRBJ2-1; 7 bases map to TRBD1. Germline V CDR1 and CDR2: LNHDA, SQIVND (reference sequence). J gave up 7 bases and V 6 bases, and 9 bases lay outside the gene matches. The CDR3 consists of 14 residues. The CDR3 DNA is TGTGCCAGTAGCCCCGGACAGGTAGCGAATGAGCAGTTCTTC. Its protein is CASSPGQVANEQFF.

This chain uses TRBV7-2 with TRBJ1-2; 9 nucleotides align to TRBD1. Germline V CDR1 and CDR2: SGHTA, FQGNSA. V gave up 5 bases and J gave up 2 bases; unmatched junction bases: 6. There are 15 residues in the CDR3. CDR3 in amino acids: CASSGQGQGNYGYTF. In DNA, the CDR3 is TGTGCCAGCAGCGGCCAAGGACAGGGGAACTATGGCTACACCTTC.

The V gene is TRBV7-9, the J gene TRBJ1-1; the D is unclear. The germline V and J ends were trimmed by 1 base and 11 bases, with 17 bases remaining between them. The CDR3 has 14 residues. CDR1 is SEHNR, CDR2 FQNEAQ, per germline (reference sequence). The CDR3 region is CASSLGGHPELAFF. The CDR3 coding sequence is TGTGCCAGCAGCTTAGGAGGTCATCCTGAATTGGCTTTCTTT.

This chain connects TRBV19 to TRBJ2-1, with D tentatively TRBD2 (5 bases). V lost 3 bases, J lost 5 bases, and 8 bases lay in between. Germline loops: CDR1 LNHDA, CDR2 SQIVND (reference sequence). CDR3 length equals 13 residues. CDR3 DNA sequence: TGTGCCAGTAGTATTTCGGGGAACAATGAGCAGTTCTTC. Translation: CASSISGNNEQFF. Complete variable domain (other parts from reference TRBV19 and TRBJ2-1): DGGITQSPKYLFRKEGQNVTLSCEQNLNHDAMYWYRQDPGQGLRLIYYSQIVNDFQKGDIAEGYSVSREKKESFPLTVTSAQKNPTAFYLCASSISGNNEQFFGPGTRLTVL.

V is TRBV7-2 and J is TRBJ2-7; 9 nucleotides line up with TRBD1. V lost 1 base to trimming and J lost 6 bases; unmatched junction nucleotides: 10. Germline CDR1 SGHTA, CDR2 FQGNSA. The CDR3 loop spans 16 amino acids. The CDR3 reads CASSLGGQGKAFEQYF. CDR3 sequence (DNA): TGTGCCAGCAGCTTAGGAGGACAGGGGAAAGCTTTCGAGCAGTACTTC. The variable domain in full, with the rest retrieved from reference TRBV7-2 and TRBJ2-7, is GAGVSQSPSNKVTEKGKDVELRCDPISGHTALYWYRQSLGQGLEFLIYFQGNSAPDKSGLPSDRFSAERTGGSVSTLTIQRTQQEDSAVYLCASSLGGQGKAFEQYFGPGTRLTVT.

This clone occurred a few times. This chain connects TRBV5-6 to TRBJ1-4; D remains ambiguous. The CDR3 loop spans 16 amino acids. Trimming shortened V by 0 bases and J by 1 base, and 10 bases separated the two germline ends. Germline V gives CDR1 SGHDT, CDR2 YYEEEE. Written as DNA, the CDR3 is TGTGCCAGCAGCTTGGCCAAGTCCATAACTAATGAAAAACTGTTTTTT. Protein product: CASSLAKSITNEKLFF.

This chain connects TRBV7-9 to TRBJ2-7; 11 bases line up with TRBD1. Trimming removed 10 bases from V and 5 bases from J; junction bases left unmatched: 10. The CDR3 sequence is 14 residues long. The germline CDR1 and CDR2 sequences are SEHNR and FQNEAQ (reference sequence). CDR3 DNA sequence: TGTGCCATCTCTTGGACAGGGGGCTACAACGAGCAGTACTTC. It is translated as CAISWTGGYNEQYF.

CDR3 sequence reads: CASSYIAGSVDTQYF. CDR3 nucleotides: TGTGCCAGCAGCTACATAGCGGGGTCGGTAGATACGCAGTATTTT. The genes are TRBV11-2 and TRBJ2-3; 8 bases match TRBD2. This CDR3 contains 15 residues. V trimming: 4 bases; J trimming: 5 bases; junction bases outside the gene matches: 8. In germline, CDR1 is SGHAT, CDR2 FQNNGV.

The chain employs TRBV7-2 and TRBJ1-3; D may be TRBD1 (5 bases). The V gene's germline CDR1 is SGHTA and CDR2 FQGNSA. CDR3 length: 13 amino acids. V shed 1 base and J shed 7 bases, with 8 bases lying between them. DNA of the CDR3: TGTGCCAGCAGCTTAGTTAAGGGGAACACCATATATTTT. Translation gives CASSLVKGNTIYF.

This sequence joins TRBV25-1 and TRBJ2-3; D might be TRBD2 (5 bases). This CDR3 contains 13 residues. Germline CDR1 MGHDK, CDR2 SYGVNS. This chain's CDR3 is CAVLRGSTDTQYF. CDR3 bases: TGTGCAGTCCTCCGGGGTTCCACAGATACGCAGTATTTT.

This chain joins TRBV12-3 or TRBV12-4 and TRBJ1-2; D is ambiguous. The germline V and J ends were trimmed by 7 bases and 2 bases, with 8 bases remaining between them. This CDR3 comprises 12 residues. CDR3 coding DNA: TGTGCCAGCAAGGGCAGGAACTATGGCTACACCTTC. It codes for CASKGRNYGYTF.

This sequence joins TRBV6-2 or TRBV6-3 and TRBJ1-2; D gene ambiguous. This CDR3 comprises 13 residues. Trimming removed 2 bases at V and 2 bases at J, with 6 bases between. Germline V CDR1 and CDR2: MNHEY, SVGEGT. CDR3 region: CASSYGQNYGYTF. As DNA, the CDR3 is TGTGCCAGCAGTTACGGCCAGAACTATGGCTACACCTTC.